This TCR beta chain was captured by sequencing in a study of tumor and adjacent non-tumor tissue in lung cancer. With respect to this clonotype: Compared with germline, one end of the junction differs, possibly owing to a read error.

The germline CDR1 and CDR2 sequences are SGHNT and YYREEE (reference sequence). This CDR3 has 16 residues. This sample's RNA came from whole unsorted tissue. TCRbeta libraries were built with three rounds of nested PCR, modified from ARM-PCR. In TCRdb, the multiplex PCR reads were re-called with MiXCR into one record per CDR3 protein. The data hold about 110,000 distinct CDR3 sequences, with over 75% observed a single time. The sequence came from a man between 70 and 80 years old with non-small cell lung cancer. This chain links TRBV5-4 with TRBJ2-1; 8 bases match TRBD2. The sequenced sample was lung tumor tissue. CDR3 amino acids: CASSGAGTRGRAEQFF. The CDR3, as DNA: TGTGCTAGCAGCGGAGCCGGGACTAGAGGGAGAGCGGAACAGTTCTTC.